This T cell receptor (beta chain) was sequenced for a study of T-cell memory formation after mild COVID-19. J gave up 7 bases and V 1 base, and 4 bases lay outside the gene matches. This CDR3 has 13 residues. Per the germline V gene, CDR1 is SGHAT and CDR2 is FQNNGV. TCRdb processed the 5' RACE reads anew with MiXCR; each CDR3 protein has one entry. The sample lists 150,000 or so distinct CDR3 sequences, around 15% occurring once. Sequenced sample: PBMCs or a T cell subset sorted from them (not recorded which). The J gene is TRBJ2-7, the V gene TRBV11-2; 7 positions match TRBD2. The sequence was collected from an adult woman who had mild COVID-19 (a few samples of this study predate the infection). Cell type and time point are not known. The DNA of the CDR3 is TGTGCCAGCAGCTTAGCGGGAGGAGGGGAGCAGTACTTC. Translating gives CASSLAGGGEQYF. Together with reference TRBV11-2 and TRBJ2-7, the CDR3 gives the full variable domain: EAGVAQSPRYKIIEKRQSVAFWCNPISGHATLYWYQQILGQGPKLLIQFQNNGVVDDSQLPKDRFSAERLKGVDSTLKIQPAKLEDSAVYLCASSLAGGGEQYFGPGTRLTVT.